Below, 12 T cell receptor beta chains from the same sample are listed, as sequenced in a study of blood T cells in healthy people across ages (dated by TCRdb to the mid-2010s). The receptor library was made with 5' RACE. These reads were obtained on an Illumina HiSeq 2500. The second PCR ran for about 6 to 12 cycles and used a J-beta primer mix along with a sample-barcoded 5' primer. Using fastp trimming at Q25 and MiXCR clonotype assembly, TCRdb reanalyzed the public sequencing data and kept in-frame beta chains. Rows with a matching CDR3 protein are joined into one entry that keeps the most common DNA and genes. The sample contains some 1.1 million distinct CDR3 sequences, around two fifths of them found a single time. The ten largest make up around 13% of the sample. Sequencing was performed on blood. Receptor source: a man younger than 30 in good health.

The chain carries TRBV27 and TRBJ2-7; TRBD1 agrees at 11 bases. The DNA end is more similar to TRBJ2-4, so the J call may be wrong. The CDR3 contains 23 residues. Germline lookup yields CDR1 MNHEY and CDR2 SMNVEV (reference sequence). The CDR3 bases are TGTGCCAGCAGTCCGCGGACAGGGGGCCCCCCTCGCGGATCTGTCCTAGCCAAAAACATTCAGTACTTC. It encodes CASSPRTGGPPRGSVLAKNIQYF.

This clonotype was seen a handful of times. The rearrangement uses TRBV12-3 or TRBV12-4 and TRBJ1-5; D unresolved. V gave up 3 bases and J gave up 3 bases, with 12 bases separating them. The CDR3 loop spans 15 amino acids. The CDR3 spells CASSFGGLPNQPQHF. Here the CDR3 DNA reads TGTGCCAGCAGTTTTGGCGGTCTCCCCAATCAGCCCCAGCATTTT.

In this sample, this clonotype turned up once. At one of its ends the junction is not consistent with the germline gene, which may arise from a read error. The chain employs TRBV12-3 or TRBV12-4 and TRBJ2-2, with D possibly TRBD2 on 6 matching bases. The CDR3 contains 13 residues. CDR3 nucleotides: TGTGCCAGCAGAAACCCCGGGGACTTGGAGATGTTTTTT. Its translation: CASRNPGDLEMFF.

J is TRBJ2-5 and V is TRBV28; possible D gene TRBD2, 6 bases. The CDR3 is 10 residues long. Germline V gene data show CDR1 as MDHEN and CDR2 as SYDVKM. The V gene lost 11 bases and the J gene lost 4 bases, with 8 bases spanning the gap. CDR3 sequence: CALGGETQYF. In nucleotides, the CDR3 is TGTGCCCTGGGGGGAGAGACCCAGTACTTC.

The V gene is TRBV12-3 or TRBV12-4, the J gene TRBJ2-7; perhaps TRBD2 as D (5 bases). V lost 7 bases and J lost 2, with 12 bases in between. The length of the CDR3 is 13 residues. The CDR3 DNA follows: TGTGCCAGCACACAGACTACTGCCTACGAGCAGTACTTC. The encoded protein is CASTQTTAYEQYF.

The genes are TRBV20-1 and TRBJ2-7, with 7 nucleotides matching TRBD1. The end of the DNA fits TRBJ2-5 better, so the J call may be wrong. The CDR3 has 14 amino acids. Germline V gene data show CDR1 as DFQATT and CDR2 as SNEGSKA (reference sequence). The CDR3 is CSATTGSYGETQYF. The CDR3 DNA is TGCAGTGCTACGACAGGGTCGTATGGGGAGACCCAGTACTTC.

This clonotype was observed a handful of times. The rearrangement uses TRBV27 and TRBJ1-2; D ambiguous. Germline CDR1 MNHEY, CDR2 SMNVEV (reference sequence). This CDR3 contains 13 residues. V gave up 5 bases and J gave up 8 bases, with 15 bases separating them. CDR3 in DNA: TGTGCCAGCAGTGCCTCCTGGGGTCGGGGCTACACCTTC. As protein: CASSASWGRGYTF.

This clonotype was observed a few times. The chain has TRBV12-3 or TRBV12-4 and TRBJ2-1; unclear D gene. This CDR3 region has 11 residues. Trimming took 6 bases from V and 5 from J, leaving 5 bases between them. The CDR3 nucleotides read TGTGCCAGCAGAAGTCACAATGAGCAGTTCTTC. Translation: CASRSHNEQFF.

This clonotype was counted a few times. This chain uses TRBV29-1 with TRBJ2-7, with D maybe TRBD1 (5 bases). From germline, CDR1 is SQVTM and CDR2 ANQGSEA. The CDR3 extends over 13 amino acids. Deletions cut 4 bases from V and 3 bases from J, with 13 bases between. For the CDR3, the DNA is TGCAGCGTTGTATACAGGAATGACTACGAGCAGTACTTC. Translation gives CSVVYRNDYEQYF.

This clonotype has a handful of counts. V and J are TRBV28 and TRBJ2-5; 9 positions match TRBD1. V was pared by 6 bases and J by 5 bases, with 13 bases of the junction left unmatched. This CDR3 is 16 amino acids long. Germline CDR1 is MDHEN and CDR2 is SYDVKM. The CDR3 sequence: CASRSGTGIMGETQYF. In nucleotides, the CDR3 is TGTGCCAGCAGGTCCGGGACAGGGATTATGGGTGAGACCCAGTACTTC.

This clonotype came up a few times. V and J are TRBV9 and TRBJ1-4; no clear D gene. Germline V CDR1 and CDR2: SGDLS, YYNGEE. The CDR3 is made up of 14 amino acids. The V and J ends lost 0 bases and 7 bases respectively, with 10 bases between them. The CDR3 DNA reads as TGTGCCAGCAGCGTAGAAGGTCTAGGTGAAAAACTGTTTTTT. Translating gives CASSVEGLGEKLFF.

This clonotype was detected a few times. This sequence joins TRBV20-1 and TRBJ2-4; the D gene is possibly TRBD1 (7 bases). TRBJ2-7 explains the end of the DNA better; the J call may be wrong. Looked up from germline, CDR1 is DFQATT and CDR2 is SNEGSKA (reference sequence). This CDR3 comprises 12 residues. CDR3 sequence reads: CSARGVTYEQYF. Here the CDR3 DNA reads TGCAGTGCCAGGGGGGTTACATACGAGCAGTACTTC.